This T cell receptor beta chain is from a study of OX40 agonist ivuxolimab in advanced cancers. About the study: Patients were dosed with the agonistic anti-OX40 (CD134) antibody ivuxolimab. The dose of intravenous ivuxolimab that patients received every 2 weeks ranged from 0.01 to 10 mg/kg.

As to this clone: Its antigen is unknown.

Findings and limits, study-wide: The 0.1-3.0 mg/kg partial responders had among the lowest clonal expansion. Mean expanded clone counts were higher in CD8+ than CD4+ T cells.

V was pared by 4 bases and J by 5 bases, with 18 bases between. The CDR3 is 15 amino acids. The germline CDR1 and CDR2 sequences are SGHNT and YYREEE (reference sequence). Clones were sequenced by immunoSEQ multiplex PCR, and TCRdb holds only the in-frame ones, with some missing. Here the sample spans 90,000 to 100,000 clones, 88% being singletons. This chain joins TRBV5-4 and TRBJ2-5, with D possibly matching TRBD1 (5 bases). The TCR was taken from an adult with an advanced solid tumor such as melanoma, head and neck, liver or kidney cancer. Sample: CD4+ or CD8+ T cells sorted from blood, taken in a trial of the OX40 agonist ivuxolimab. CDR3 DNA sequence: TGTGCCAGCAGCCGATCGGACAAGGTCGGGGAGACCCAGTACTTC. This encodes CASSRSDKVGETQYF.